This T cell receptor beta chain was obtained from a study of Graves' ophthalmopathy and Graves' hyperthyroidism. Study results and limitations: Blood shared most expanded thyroid clonotypes above 0.001 frequency.

This clonotype was seen only a few times. Its specificity is not known. This CDR3 is built from 13 residues. V lost 9 bases, J lost 0 bases, and 6 bases lay in between. From RNA, the CDR3 regions of TCR beta chains were amplified and sequenced. An initial RT-PCR round employing HTBI primers preceded a second-round multiplex PCR. TCRdb itself ran the multiplex PCR reads through MiXCR, one entry per CDR3 protein. This sample has about 640,000 distinct CDR3 sequences, with roughly two fifths found just once. Presentation of ophthalmopathy in the donors involved moderate-to-severe activity, CAS ≥3, NOSPECS ≥4 and a duration under 3 months.

The receptor's source is an adult man with Graves' ophthalmopathy. The sample consisted of peripheral blood. V gene TRBV12-3 or TRBV12-4 combines with J gene TRBJ1-6; D uncertain. CDR3 loop: CASRSSYNSPLHF. The CDR3 coding sequence is TGTGCCAGTAGAAGCTCCTATAATTCACCCCTCCACTTT.